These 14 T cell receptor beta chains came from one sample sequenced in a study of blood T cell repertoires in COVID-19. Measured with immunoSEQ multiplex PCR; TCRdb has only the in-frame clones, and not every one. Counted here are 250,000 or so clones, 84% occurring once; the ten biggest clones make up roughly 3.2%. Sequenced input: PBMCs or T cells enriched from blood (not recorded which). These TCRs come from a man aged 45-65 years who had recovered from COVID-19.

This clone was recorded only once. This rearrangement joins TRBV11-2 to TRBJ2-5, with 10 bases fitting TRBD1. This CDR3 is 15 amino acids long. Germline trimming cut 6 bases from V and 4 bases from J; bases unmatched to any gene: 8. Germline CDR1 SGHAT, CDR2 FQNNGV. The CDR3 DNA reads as TGTGCCAGCAGTCAGACAGGGGGCCGGGCAGAGACCCAGTACTTC. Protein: CASSQTGGRAETQYF.

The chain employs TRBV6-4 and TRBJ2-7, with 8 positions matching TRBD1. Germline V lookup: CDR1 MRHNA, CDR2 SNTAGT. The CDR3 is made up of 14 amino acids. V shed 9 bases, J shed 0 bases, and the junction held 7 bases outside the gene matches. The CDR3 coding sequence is TGTGCCAGACCTCGACAGGGGAGCTCCTACGAGCAGTACTTC. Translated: CARPRQGSSYEQYF.

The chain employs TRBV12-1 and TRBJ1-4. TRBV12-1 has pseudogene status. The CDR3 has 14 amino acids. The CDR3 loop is CASSPRLANEKLFF. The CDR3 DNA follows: TGTGCCAGCAGCCCGCGATTAGCCAATGAAAAACTGTTTTTT.

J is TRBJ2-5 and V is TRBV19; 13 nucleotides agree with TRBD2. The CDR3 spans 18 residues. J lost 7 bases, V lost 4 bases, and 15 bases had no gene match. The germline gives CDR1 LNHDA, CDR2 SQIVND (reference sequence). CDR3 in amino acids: CASSTRLAGGAGAGTQYF. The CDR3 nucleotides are TGTGCCAGTAGTACCCGACTAGCGGGGGGCGCCGGTGCCGGGACCCAGTACTTC.

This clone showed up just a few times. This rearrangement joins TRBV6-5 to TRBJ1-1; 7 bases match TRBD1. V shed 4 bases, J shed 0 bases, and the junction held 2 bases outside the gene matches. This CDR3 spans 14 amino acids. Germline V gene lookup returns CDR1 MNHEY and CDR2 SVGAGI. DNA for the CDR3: TGTGCCAGCAGTTCCGGGACAGTGAACACTGAAGCTTTCTTT. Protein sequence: CASSSGTVNTEAFF.

Here the CDR3 DNA reads TGTGCCAGTAGTATCGGGCTAGCGGTCCAAGAGACCCAGTACTTC. Translated: CASSIGLAVQETQYF. The rearrangement joins TRBV19 to TRBJ2-5; TRBD2 agrees at 7 bases. The CDR3 loop spans 15 amino acids. CDR1 and CDR2 from the germline V gene are LNHDA and SQIVND (reference sequence). The V segment lost 3 bases and the J segment 1 base; nucleotides outside the gene matches: 5.

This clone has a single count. The CDR3 sequence: CASSYSGRAGANVLTF. The CDR3 nucleotides are TGTGCCAGCAGTTACTCAGGCCGGGCTGGGGCCAACGTCCTGACTTTC. This rearrangement joins TRBV6-2 or TRBV6-3 to TRBJ2-6; no clear D gene. This CDR3 is built from 16 residues. Germline values: CDR1 MNHEY, CDR2 SVGEGT. The ends were cut back, 0 bases at V and 2 bases at J, with 8 bases in the middle.

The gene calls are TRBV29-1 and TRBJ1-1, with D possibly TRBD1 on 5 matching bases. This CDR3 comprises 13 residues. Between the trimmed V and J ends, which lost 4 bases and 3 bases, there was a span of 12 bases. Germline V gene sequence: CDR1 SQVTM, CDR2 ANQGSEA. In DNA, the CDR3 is TGCAGCGTTGGAGGCAGGGCGGACACTGAAGCTTTCTTT. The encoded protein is CSVGGRADTEAFF.

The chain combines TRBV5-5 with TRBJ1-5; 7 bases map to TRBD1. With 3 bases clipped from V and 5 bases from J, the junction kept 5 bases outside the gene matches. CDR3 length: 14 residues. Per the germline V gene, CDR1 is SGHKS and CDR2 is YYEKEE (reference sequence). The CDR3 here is CASSSGTADQPQHF. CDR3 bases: TGTGCCAGCAGCTCCGGGACAGCGGATCAGCCCCAGCATTTT. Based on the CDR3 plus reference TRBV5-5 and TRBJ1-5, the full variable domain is DAGVTQSPTHLIKTRGQQVTLRCSPISGHKSVSWYQQVLGQGPQFIFQYYEKEERGRGNFPDRFSARQFPNYSSELNVNALLLGDSALYLCASSSGTADQPQHFGDGTRLSIL.

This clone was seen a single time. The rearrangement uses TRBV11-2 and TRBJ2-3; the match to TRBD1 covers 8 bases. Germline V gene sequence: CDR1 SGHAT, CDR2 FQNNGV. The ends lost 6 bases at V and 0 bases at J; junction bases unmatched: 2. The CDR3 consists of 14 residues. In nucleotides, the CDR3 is TGTGCCAGCAGAAGACAGGGGAGCACAGATACGCAGTATTTT. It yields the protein CASRRQGSTDTQYF.

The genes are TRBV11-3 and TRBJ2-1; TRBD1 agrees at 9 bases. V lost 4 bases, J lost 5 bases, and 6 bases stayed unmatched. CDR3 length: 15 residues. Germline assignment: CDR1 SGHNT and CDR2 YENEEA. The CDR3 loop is CASSSRTGEHNEQFF. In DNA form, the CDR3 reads TGTGCCAGCAGCTCGCGGACAGGGGAACACAATGAGCAGTTCTTC. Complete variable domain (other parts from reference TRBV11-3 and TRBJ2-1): EAGVVQSPRYKIIEKKQPVAFWCNPISGHNTLYWYLQNLGQGPELLIRYENEEAVDDSQLPKDRFSAERLKGVDSTLKIQPAELGDSAVYLCASSSRTGEHNEQFFGPGTRLTVL.

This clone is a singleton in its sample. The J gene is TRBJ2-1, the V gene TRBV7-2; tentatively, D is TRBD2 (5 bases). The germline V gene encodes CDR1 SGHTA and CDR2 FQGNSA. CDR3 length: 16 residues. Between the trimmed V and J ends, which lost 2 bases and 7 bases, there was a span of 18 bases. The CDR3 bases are TGTGCCAGCAGCTTACGGAGCGGCCCCGTGGTTAATGAGCAGTTCTTC. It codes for CASSLRSGPVVNEQFF. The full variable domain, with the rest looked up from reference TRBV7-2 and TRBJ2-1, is GAGVSQSPSNKVTEKGKDVELRCDPISGHTALYWYRQSLGQGLEFLIYFQGNSAPDKSGLPSDRFSAERTGGSVSTLTIQRTQQEDSAVYLCASSLRSGPVVNEQFFGPGTRLTVL.

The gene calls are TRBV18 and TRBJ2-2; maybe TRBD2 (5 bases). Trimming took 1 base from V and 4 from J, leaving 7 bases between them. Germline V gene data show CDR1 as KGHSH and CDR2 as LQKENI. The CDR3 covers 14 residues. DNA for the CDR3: TGTGCCAGCTCACCACGAGGGTCCACCGGGGAGCTGTTTTTT. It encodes CASSPRGSTGELFF. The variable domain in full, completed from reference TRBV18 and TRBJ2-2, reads NAGVMQNPRHLVRRRGQEARLRCSPMKGHSHVYWYRQLPEEGLKFMVYLQKENIIDESGMPKERFSAEFPKEGPSILRIQQVVRGDSAAYFCASSPRGSTGELFFGEGSRLTVL.

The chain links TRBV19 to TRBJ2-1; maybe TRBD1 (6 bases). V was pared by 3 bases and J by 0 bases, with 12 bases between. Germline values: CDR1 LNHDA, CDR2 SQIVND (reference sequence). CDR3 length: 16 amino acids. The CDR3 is CASSIFGTPSYNEQFF. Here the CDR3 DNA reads TGTGCCAGTAGTATTTTCGGGACACCCTCCTACAATGAGCAGTTCTTC.